Following are 7 T cell receptor beta chains from one sample sequenced in a study of blood T cells in healthy people across ages. Combining a sample-barcoded 5' primer with a J-beta primer mix, a second PCR ran for 7 to 11 cycles. TCRdb recomputed calls from the 5' RACE reads with MiXCR, one row per CDR3 protein. Here the sample spans around 1,500,000 distinct CDR3 sequences, about 30% being singletons. The material sequenced was blood. Receptors originate from a woman aged 25 to 39 in good health.

Worth noting for this clonotype: A much more abundant neighbour one base away suggests this may be a read error. The chain links TRBV6-6 to TRBJ2-1; TRBD1 matches at 9 bases. There are 13 residues in the CDR3. The germline V gene encodes CDR1 MNHNY and CDR2 SVGAGI (reference sequence). The CDR3, as DNA: TGTGCCGCCCGGGACAGGGTCAACAATGAGCAGGTCTTC. Translation gives CAARDRVNNEQVF.

This clonotype was found a few times. The CDR3 sequence is CASSEELRYGYTF. DNA of the CDR3: TGTGCCAGCAGTGAAGAGTTGCGTTATGGCTACACCTTC. This chain connects TRBV6-1 to TRBJ1-2, with D unresolved. Looked up from germline, CDR1 is MNHNS and CDR2 is SASEGT. V lost 1 base and J 5 bases, leaving 8 bases between the germline ends. The CDR3 spans 13 residues.

This clonotype was observed a few times. The rearrangement joins TRBV20-1 to TRBJ1-2, with a weak D call TRBD1 (6 bases). The CDR3 length is 13 residues. Trimming cost V 6 bases and J 7 bases, with 18 bases left between them. From germline, CDR1 is DFQATT and CDR2 SNEGSKA (reference sequence). CDR3 amino acids: CSARETGTTGYTF. CDR3 DNA: TGCAGTGCCCGGGAAACAGGGACCACTGGCTACACCTTC.

This clonotype was seen once. The V gene is TRBV29-1, the J gene TRBJ1-2; the match to TRBD1 covers 7 bases. CDR3 size: 14 residues. The trim removed 3 bases at V and 3 bases at J, leaving 7 bases unmatched. CDR1 is SQVTM and CDR2 is ANQGSEA in the germline V gene. In nucleotides, the CDR3 is TGCAGCGTTGAGCCTCACGGGACAGACTATGGCTACACCTTC. This encodes CSVEPHGTDYGYTF.

This clonotype was detected a few times. The chain is built from TRBV29-1 and TRBJ1-1; the D gene is possibly TRBD1 (5 bases). V was pared by 3 bases and J by 4 bases, with 12 bases between. The germline CDR1 and CDR2 sequences are SQVTM and ANQGSEA. This CDR3 region has 13 residues. Here the CDR3 DNA reads TGCAGCGTTGATAAAGGGGTTAGCACTGAAGCTTTCTTT. The encoded protein is CSVDKGVSTEAFF.

The chain combines TRBV25-1 with TRBJ1-1, with D perhaps TRBD1 (5 bases). V was pared by 6 bases and J by 3 bases, with 11 bases between. The CDR3 contains 13 residues. Germline assignment: CDR1 MGHDK and CDR2 SYGVNS. The DNA of the CDR3 is TGTGCCAGCAGCGACAGTGGGTACACTGAAGCTTTCTTT. It is translated as CASSDSGYTEAFF.

This clonotype was counted between two and nine times. The chain uses TRBV20-1 and TRBJ1-5, with D possibly matching TRBD1 (6 bases). CDR3 length equals 12 residues. Looked up from germline, CDR1 is DFQATT and CDR2 is SNEGSKA (reference sequence). Trimming took off 5 bases at V and 7 bases at J, with 12 bases between the two ends. In DNA form, the CDR3 reads TGCAGTGCTCAGACAGGATCCCAGCCCCAGCATTTT. This codes for CSAQTGSQPQHF.